The text below deals with one T cell receptor beta chain. Authors' data handling: Estimation of nucleated cell counts was performed using reference gene primer amplification. Assay: immunoSEQ multiplex PCR; the TCRdb copy retains only in-frame clones and omits some. The V and J calls and clone size were taken over from that table, and D and trimming were inferred from the DNA. The repertoire holds about 130,000 clones, with approximately 82% as singletons. Germline CDR1 LNHDA, CDR2 SQIVND (reference sequence). The CDR3 has 14 amino acids. Between the trimmed V and J ends, which lost 3 bases and 2 bases, there was a span of 10 bases. This record comes from a study of blood T cell repertoires in COVID-19. About the study: Samples taken during acute and convalescent COVID-19 were collected in the United States, Italy and Spain. Nucleic acid was either cDNA or gDNA, and it came from T cells, B-cell-depleted T cells, or PBMCs.

This sequence originates from a man in his sixties who had recovered from COVID-19. V gene TRBV19 combines with J gene TRBJ1-1; D remains ambiguous. Sequencing input: peripheral blood. CDR3 protein: CASSIRGTNTEAFF. The CDR3 DNA sequence: TGTGCCAGTAGTATTCGGGGAACCAACACTGAAGCTTTCTTT.